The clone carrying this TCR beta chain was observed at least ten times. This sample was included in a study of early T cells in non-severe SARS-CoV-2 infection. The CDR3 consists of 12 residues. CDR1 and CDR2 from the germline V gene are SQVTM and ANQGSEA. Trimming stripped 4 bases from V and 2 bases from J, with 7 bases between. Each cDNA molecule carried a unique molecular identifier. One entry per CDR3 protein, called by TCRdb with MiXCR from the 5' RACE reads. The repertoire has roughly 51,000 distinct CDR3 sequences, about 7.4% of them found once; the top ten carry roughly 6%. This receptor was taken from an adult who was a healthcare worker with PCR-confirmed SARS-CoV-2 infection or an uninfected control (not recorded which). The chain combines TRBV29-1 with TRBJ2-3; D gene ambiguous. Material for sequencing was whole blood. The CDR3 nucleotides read TGCAGCGTTGTGTTTGACACAGATACGCAGTATTTT. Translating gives CSVVFDTDTQYF.